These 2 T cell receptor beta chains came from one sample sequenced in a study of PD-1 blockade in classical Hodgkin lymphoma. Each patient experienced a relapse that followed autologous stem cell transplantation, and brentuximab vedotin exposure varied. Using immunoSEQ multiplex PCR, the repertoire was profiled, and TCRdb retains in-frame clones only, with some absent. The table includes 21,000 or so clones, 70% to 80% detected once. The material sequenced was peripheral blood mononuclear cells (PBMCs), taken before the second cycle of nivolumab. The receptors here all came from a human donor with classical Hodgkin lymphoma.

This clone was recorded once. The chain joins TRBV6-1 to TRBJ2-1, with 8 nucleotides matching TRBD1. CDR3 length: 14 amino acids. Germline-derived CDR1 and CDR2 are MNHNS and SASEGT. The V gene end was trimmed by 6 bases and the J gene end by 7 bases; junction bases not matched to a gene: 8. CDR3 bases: TGTGCCAGCAGGGCAGGGGGCGCGAGTAATGAGCAGTTCTTC. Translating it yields CASRAGGASNEQFF.

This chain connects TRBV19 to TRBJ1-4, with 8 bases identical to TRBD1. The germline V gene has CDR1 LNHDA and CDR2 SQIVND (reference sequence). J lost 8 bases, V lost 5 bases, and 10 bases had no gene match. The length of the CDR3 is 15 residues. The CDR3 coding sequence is TGTGCCAGTAGTCTAAGGACAGGGTGGGACGAAAAACTGTTTTTT. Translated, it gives CASSLRTGWDEKLFF. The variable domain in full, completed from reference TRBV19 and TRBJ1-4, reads DGGITQSPKYLFRKEGQNVTLSCEQNLNHDAMYWYRQDPGQGLRLIYYSQIVNDFQKGDIAEGYSVSREKKESFPLTVTSAQKNPTAFYLCASSLRTGWDEKLFFGSGTQLSVL.